Sequencing of this TCR beta chain was carried out in a study of beta chain features in type 1 diabetes. Notes on the study in general: Highly expressing activated T cells could be over-counted with a cDNA template. When VDJ junctions were examined, type 1 diabetes patients showed fewer insertions and more deletions. Among patients, naive, central memory and Treg TCRB repertoires appeared more similar than among healthy donors.

The CDR3 is 16 residues long. V lost 0 bases, J lost 6 bases, and 15 bases lay in between. The germline gives CDR1 KGHSH, CDR2 LQKENI. As concerns this clone: What it recognizes is unknown.

Expressed TCRB transcripts were sequenced after all isolated RNA was converted to cDNA. Profiling relied on immunoSEQ multiplex PCR, and the TCRdb table lists in-frame clones only, not all of them. The data contain 110,000 to 150,000 clones, about 7% of them seen just once; the ten biggest clones take up 1.4%. Stem cell-like memory, regulatory, central memory and naive CD4+ cells were sorted via CD45RO/CCR7/CD25/CD127/CD95/CD27. This clonotype was obtained from a woman aged 30 to 39 in good health. The rearrangement links TRBV18 to TRBJ2-1, with a weak D call TRBD1 (5 bases). Sequencing was performed on central memory CD4+ T cells from blood. DNA of the CDR3: TGTGCCAGCTCACCACCTCAGGGTCATATATCCAATGAGCAGTTCTTC. Its protein product is CASSPPQGHISNEQFF.